A single sample is the source of the 32 T cell receptor beta chains below, sequenced in a study of identical twins. One entry per CDR3 protein, called by TCRdb with MiXCR from the 5' RACE reads. The profile covers around 960,000 distinct CDR3 sequences, with around an eighth appearing a single time and under 2% taken by the ten largest. These sequences were also reported in another study, on yellow fever vaccine responses in identical twins.

Sequenced material: PBMCs. These receptors all stem from a young woman in good health.

This clonotype was found a few times. The rearrangement joins TRBV29-1 to TRBJ2-7; possible D gene TRBD1, 5 bases. This CDR3 is built from 14 residues. Germline V gene data show CDR1 as SQVTM and CDR2 as ANQGSEA. V lost 6 bases and J 2 bases, leaving 17 bases between the germline ends. CDR3 coding DNA: TGCAGCGTCCGCCAGGGATCGGGCACCTACGAGCAGTACTTC. It is translated as CSVRQGSGTYEQYF.

The V gene is TRBV3-1, the J gene TRBJ2-5; 7 nucleotides align to TRBD1. The germline CDR1 and CDR2 sequences are LGHDT and YNNKEL (reference sequence). The V gene end was trimmed by 0 bases and the J gene end by 8 bases; junction bases not matched to a gene: 6. The CDR3 loop spans 14 amino acids. CDR3 in DNA: TGTGCCAGCAGCCAAGAAGGGACAGCAAACACCCAGTACTTC. Its translation: CASSQEGTANTQYF.

A few counts support this clonotype. V and J are TRBV20-1 and TRBJ2-2; D possibly corresponds to TRBD1 (6 bases). The germline V gene has CDR1 DFQATT and CDR2 SNEGSKA (reference sequence). The germline V and J ends were trimmed by 4 bases and 2 bases, with 8 bases remaining between them. This CDR3 comprises 13 residues. The CDR3 region is CSATDRNTGELFF. The CDR3 DNA is TGCAGTGCTACGGACAGAAACACCGGGGAGCTGTTTTTT.

The rearrangement joins TRBV6-1 to TRBJ1-5; unclear D gene. Germline loops: CDR1 MNHNS, CDR2 SASEGT. V lost 3 bases to trimming and J lost 4 bases, with 10 bases between them. The CDR3 loop spans 14 amino acids. The CDR3 nucleotides read TGTGCCAGCAGTGAGTCTTGGGAGAATCAGCCCCAGCATTTT. Translating gives CASSESWENQPQHF.

This clonotype was seen repeatedly, ten times or more. The genes are TRBV12-3 or TRBV12-4 and TRBJ1-2; D may be TRBD1 (5 bases). There are 14 residues in the CDR3. The germline V and J ends were trimmed by 6 bases and 4 bases, with 15 bases remaining between them. CDR3 amino acids: CASSPGHSTYGYTF. In nucleotides, the CDR3 is TGTGCCAGCAGCCCCGGACATTCCACCTATGGCTACACCTTC.

This clonotype has a handful of counts. V and J are TRBV29-1 and TRBJ2-3; 7 nucleotides line up with TRBD2. Germline CDR1 SQVTM, CDR2 ANQGSEA. The CDR3 contains 16 residues. Losses at the gene ends were 6 bases for V and 1 base for J; bases not matched to a gene: 13. In nucleotides, the CDR3 is TGCAGCGTGGAGCCGGCGTGGGGGGGGGGCACAGATACGCAGTATTTT. It is translated as CSVEPAWGGGTDTQYF.

The V call is TRBV3-1, the J call TRBJ2-1; 7 bases are a match to TRBD2. J was trimmed by 3 bases and V by 4 bases; bases with no gene match: 6. Germline V gives CDR1 LGHDT, CDR2 YNNKEL (reference sequence). This CDR3 spans 15 amino acids. This CDR3 reads CASSPRENYYNEQFF. In DNA form, the CDR3 reads TGTGCCAGCAGCCCGCGGGAGAATTACTACAATGAGCAGTTCTTC.

This clonotype was seen a handful of times. The chain joins TRBV7-6 to TRBJ2-3; D unclear. This CDR3 region has 12 residues. The germline gives CDR1 SGHVS, CDR2 FNYEAQ. Trimming cost V 1 base and J 5 bases, with 4 bases left between them. CDR3 bases: TGTGCCAGCAGCTTAGTTCAAGATACGCAGTATTTT. Protein sequence: CASSLVQDTQYF.

This clonotype was seen a few times. CDR3 sequence reads: CSARDYRTSGRYNEQFF. CDR3 bases: TGCAGTGCTAGAGATTATCGGACTAGCGGGAGGTACAATGAGCAGTTCTTC. J is TRBJ2-1 and V is TRBV20-1; TRBD2 agrees at 14 bases. Per germline, CDR1 DFQATT and CDR2 SNEGSKA (reference sequence). Trimming cost V 0 bases and J 4 bases; bases outside gene matches: 5. The length of the CDR3 is 17 residues.

This clonotype was found a few times. The V and J genes are TRBV6-1 and TRBJ2-5; weak D call: TRBD1 (7 bases). The germline gives CDR1 MNHNS, CDR2 SASEGT. The CDR3 runs to 11 residues. The CDR3 region has the DNA TGTGGGGACAGCGGGCAAGAGACCCAGTACTTC. Translation gives CGDSGQETQYF.

This clonotype occurred a few times. The genes are TRBV12-3 or TRBV12-4 and TRBJ2-1, with a possible D match to TRBD2 (6 bases). This CDR3 has 15 residues. The ends were cut back, 2 bases at V and 5 bases at J, with 13 bases in the middle. CDR3 in amino acids: CASSLTGTPHNEQFF. The DNA of the CDR3 is TGTGCCAGCAGTTTAACTGGGACTCCTCACAATGAGCAGTTCTTC.

This clonotype occurred many times. The chain recombines TRBV3-1 with TRBJ2-3; D may be TRBD1 or TRBD2 (5 bases each). The V gene lost 2 bases and the J gene lost 0 bases, with 21 bases spanning the gap. This CDR3 region has 19 residues. CDR1 is LGHDT, CDR2 YNNKEL, per germline (reference sequence). The DNA of the CDR3 is TGTGCCAGCAGCCAATCCCTTTCGGGGACCAGATCTAGCACAGATACGCAGTATTTT. This encodes CASSQSLSGTRSSTDTQYF.

The chain couples TRBV29-1 to TRBJ2-3; no clear D. Trimming removed 4 bases from V and 0 bases from J, with 8 bases in between. The CDR3 is 13 amino acids. Germline values: CDR1 SQVTM, CDR2 ANQGSEA. CDR3 amino acids: CSVVLYSTDTQYF. CDR3 nucleotide sequence: TGCAGCGTTGTGTTGTACAGCACAGATACGCAGTATTTT.

This clonotype was seen more than once but under ten times. This chain joins TRBV28 and TRBJ2-1, with 8 bases fitting TRBD1. There are 14 residues in the CDR3. J lost 14 bases, V lost 1 base, and 10 bases had no gene match. Germline V gene sequence: CDR1 MDHEN, CDR2 SYDVKM. The CDR3 spells CASSLSSTGVKEFF. In DNA, the CDR3 is TGTGCCAGCAGTTTATCCTCGACAGGGGTAAAGGAGTTCTTC.

This clonotype was detected many times. This rearrangement joins TRBV5-1 to TRBJ1-2, with D maybe TRBD1 (5 bases). Germline V lookup: CDR1 SGHRS, CDR2 YFSETQ. This CDR3 is 14 amino acids long. V lost 3 bases to trimming and J lost 8 bases, with 17 bases between them. CDR3 nucleotides: TGCGCCAGCAGCTCGGACACCCTACCTGCGGGCTACACCTTC. Protein: CASSSDTLPAGYTF.

The chain combines TRBV19 with TRBJ1-1; the D is unclear. The germline CDR1 and CDR2 sequences are LNHDA and SQIVND (reference sequence). V was trimmed by 3 bases and J by 4 bases, leaving 9 bases between them. The CDR3 is 13 amino acids. The CDR3 spells CASSIWRTTEAFF. The CDR3 nucleotides are TGTGCCAGTAGTATCTGGCGGACCACTGAAGCTTTCTTT.

The rearrangement links TRBV6-2 or TRBV6-3 to TRBJ2-1; a weak D match, TRBD2 (5 bases). Per germline, CDR1 MNHEY and CDR2 SVGEGT. V gave up 7 bases and J gave up 4 bases, with 14 bases separating them. The CDR3 totals 14 residues. The CDR3 coding sequence is TGTGCCAGCACCCCGGTTGGGGAGTACAATGAGCAGTTCTTC. Encoded protein: CASTPVGEYNEQFF.

This chain links TRBV10-3 with TRBJ1-2; no firm D call. CDR1 and CDR2 from the germline V gene are ENHRY and SYGVKD. Trimming removed 3 bases at V and 4 bases at J, with 3 bases between. The CDR3 contains 11 residues. DNA for the CDR3: TGTGCCATCAGTGACTCCTATGGCTACACCTTC. Its protein is CAISDSYGYTF.

This clonotype was seen a few times. This rearrangement joins TRBV5-1 to TRBJ2-3; D unresolved. The germline CDR1 and CDR2 sequences are SGHRS and YFSETQ. The CDR3 sequence is 15 residues long. The germline V and J ends were trimmed by 0 bases and 2 bases, with 10 bases remaining between them. CDR3 nucleotides: TGCGCCAGCAGCTTGGGAAACCGTAACACAGATACGCAGTATTTT. Its translation is CASSLGNRNTDTQYF.

The chain employs TRBV5-1 and TRBJ1-1, with unresolved D. Germline V gene data show CDR1 as SGHRS and CDR2 as YFSETQ. V was clipped by 0 bases and J by 1 base, with 13 bases between them. The CDR3 sequence is 16 residues long. CDR3 bases: TGCGCCAGCAGCTTGGCCGAGGGATTAAGGAACACTGAAGCTTTCTTT. It translates to CASSLAEGLRNTEAFF.

This chain links TRBV5-6 with TRBJ2-7; D gene unclear. The CDR3 sequence is 14 residues long. Between the trimmed V and J ends, which lost 7 bases and 0 bases, there was a span of 14 bases. Germline assignment: CDR1 SGHDT and CDR2 YYEEEE. CDR3 coding DNA: TGTGCCAGCCGCTCCCCAATCAGCTCCTACGAGCAGTACGTC. Translated, it gives CASRSPISSYEQYV.

As DNA, the CDR3 is TGCGCCAGCAGCCAATACCGAGAGCGGGAGGACACAGATACGCAGTATTTT. This encodes CASSQYREREDTDTQYF. This chain joins TRBV4-1 and TRBJ2-3; 9 bases are shared with TRBD2. The germline V gene has CDR1 MGHRA and CDR2 YSYEKL. The CDR3 extends over 17 amino acids. Losses at the gene ends were 2 bases for V and 2 bases for J; bases not matched to a gene: 8.

The chain is built from TRBV12-3 or TRBV12-4 and TRBJ2-7, with D uncertain. Trimming removed 8 bases from V and 7 bases from J, with 15 bases in between. The CDR3 runs 12 residues. CDR3 sequence: CASGRTPREQYV. DNA of the CDR3: TGTGCCAGCGGACGGACGCCTCGGGAGCAGTACGTC.

In its sample, this clonotype was seen many times. The chain combines TRBV9 with TRBJ1-1; a weak D match, TRBD1 (5 bases). Germline-derived CDR1 and CDR2 are SGDLS and YYNGEE. The V end was cut by 2 bases, the J end by 1 base, with 21 bases between. The CDR3 length is 18 residues. The CDR3 protein is CASSVTPNPGSANTEAFF. As DNA, the CDR3 is TGTGCCAGCAGCGTCACCCCTAACCCAGGGTCGGCGAACACTGAAGCTTTCTTT.

This clonotype was picked up a small number of times. V is TRBV21-1 and J is TRBJ2-3; TRBD2 is taken as the D call from the table, unchecked against the DNA. TRBV21-1 is flagged as a pseudogene. The CDR3 consists of 17 residues. In DNA, the CDR3 is TGTGCCAGCAGCACCTCACGGGTGGAGCGGGGCACAGATACGCAGTATTTT. It is translated as CASSTSRVERGTDTQYF.

This clonotype has at least ten counts. This chain connects TRBV5-1 to TRBJ1-4; D is unclear. CDR3 length: 14 amino acids. Trimming left V 0 bases short and J 6 bases short, with 9 bases between. Looked up from germline, CDR1 is SGHRS and CDR2 is YFSETQ. The chain's CDR3 is CASSLVGSDEKLFF. Written as DNA, the CDR3 is TGCGCCAGCAGCTTGGTAGGGTCGGATGAAAAACTGTTTTTT.

Only one count was recorded for this clonotype. The V and J genes are TRBV6-5 and TRBJ2-1, with no clear D. Trimming stripped 5 bases from V and 15 bases from J, with 20 bases between. The germline V gene has CDR1 MNHEY and CDR2 SVGAGI. This CDR3 spans 13 amino acids. The CDR3 nucleotides read TGTGCCAGCAGTAACTATAAGGTTGAGAGCCTGTTCTTC. This translates into CASSNYKVESLFF.

J is TRBJ2-7 and V is TRBV12-3 or TRBV12-4, with TRBD2 identical over 11 bases. V lost 6 bases and J lost 5; bases outside the gene matches: 9. The CDR3 is 15 amino acids. CDR3 nucleotide sequence: TGTGCCAGCAGACCAAGAGGACTAGCGGGTAACGAGCAGTACTTC. Its protein is CASRPRGLAGNEQYF.

This clonotype was seen many times. This sequence joins TRBV9 and TRBJ2-1; 8 bases align to TRBD2. V shed 0 bases and J 8 bases; nucleotides not matched to a gene: 4. Germline CDR1 SGDLS, CDR2 YYNGEE. The CDR3 runs 14 residues. DNA of the CDR3: TGTGCCAGCAGCGTAGAGGGACTAGACCATGAGCAGTTCTTC. Its translation: CASSVEGLDHEQFF. The full variable domain, in which reference TRBV9 and TRBJ2-1 provide the parts outside the CDR3, is DSGVTQTPKHLITATGQRVTLRCSPRSGDLSVYWYQQSLDQGLQFLIQYYNGEERAKGNILERFSAQQFPDLHSELNLSSLELGDSALYFCASSVEGLDHEQFFGPGTRLTVL.

The chain has TRBV5-1 and TRBJ2-1, with D perhaps TRBD1 (6 bases). The germline V gene encodes CDR1 SGHRS and CDR2 YFSETQ. The V and J ends lost 4 bases and 0 bases respectively, with 14 bases between them. CDR3 length equals 16 residues. The CDR3 reads CASSPWTDASYNEQFF. In DNA, the CDR3 is TGCGCCAGCAGCCCGTGGACAGACGCCTCCTACAATGAGCAGTTCTTC.

This clonotype has more than one count but fewer than ten. The rearrangement joins TRBV9 to TRBJ2-7; 7 nucleotides line up with TRBD1. This CDR3 spans 16 amino acids. V was clipped by 3 bases and J by 4 bases; unmatched bases: 13. Germline loops: CDR1 SGDLS, CDR2 YYNGEE. The CDR3 DNA reads TGTGCCAGCAGCGGAGGGACAGCTAGTTCCCTTTACGAGCAGTACTTC. Translated: CASSGGTASSLYEQYF. The full variable domain, rest sourced from reference TRBV9 and TRBJ2-7, is DSGVTQTPKHLITATGQRVTLRCSPRSGDLSVYWYQQSLDQGLQFLIQYYNGEERAKGNILERFSAQQFPDLHSELNLSSLELGDSALYFCASSGGTASSLYEQYFGPGTRLTVT.

This rearrangement joins TRBV29-1 to TRBJ1-2; perhaps TRBD1 as D (6 bases). Germline CDR1 SQVTM, CDR2 ANQGSEA. The ends were cut back, 4 bases at V and 6 bases at J, with 15 bases in the middle. The length of the CDR3 is 13 residues. CDR3 DNA sequence: TGCAGCGTTGGCTTCGGGGGCGCTGATGGCTACACCTTC. Protein: CSVGFGGADGYTF.